These 18 T cell receptor beta chains share one sample of origin, sequenced in a study of T cells in Graves' hyperthyroidism and ophthalmopathy. Amplification yielded TCR beta CDR3 regions, with RNA transcripts as the source. HTBI primers were the set used in a first-round RT-PCR of the TCR CDR3. From the multiplex PCR reads, TCRdb called clonotypes with MiXCR, one entry per CDR3 protein. The data contain approximately 570,000 distinct CDR3 sequences, approximately 20% of them seen just once; the ten biggest clones take up roughly 44%. The sample consisted of blood. These receptors came from a man aged 40-50 years with Graves' ophthalmopathy.

This clonotype was counted only a few times. CDR3 DNA sequence: TGTGCCAGCAGCGTAGCTTGGGACAGGGATTACGAGCAGTACTTC. Its translation is CASSVAWDRDYEQYF. This chain joins TRBV9 and TRBJ2-7; 9 bases map to TRBD1. The ends lost 0 bases at V and 4 bases at J; junction bases unmatched: 5. CDR1 is SGDLS, CDR2 YYNGEE, per germline. This CDR3 has 15 residues.

This clonotype showed up many times. The chain has TRBV5-1 and TRBJ2-2; D is uncertain. The CDR3 has 15 amino acids. The V and J ends lost 2 bases and 0 bases respectively, with 8 bases between them. From germline, CDR1 is SGHRS and CDR2 YFSETQ. The CDR3 nucleotides are TGCGCCAGCAGCTTAAAGGGTGCGAACACCGGGGAGCTGTTTTTT. As protein: CASSLKGANTGELFF.

This clonotype was found a few times. The rearrangement links TRBV5-5 to TRBJ2-2; 7 bases match TRBD1. Germline loops: CDR1 SGHKS, CDR2 YYEKEE (reference sequence). This CDR3 spans 16 amino acids. After removal of 1 base from V and 3 bases from J, the junction contained 6 bases not matched to a gene. CDR3 sequence reads: CASSLPQGVDTGELFF. CDR3 coding DNA: TGTGCCAGCAGCTTGCCGCAGGGGGTCGACACCGGGGAGCTGTTTTTT.

The CDR3 sequence is CASSHIGQGLLEQYF. CDR3 in DNA: TGTGCCAGCAGCCACATAGGACAGGGGTTACTAGAGCAGTACTTC. V is TRBV3-1 and J is TRBJ2-7, with TRBD1 matching over 9 bases. Germline V gene lookup returns CDR1 LGHDT and CDR2 YNNKEL (reference sequence). CDR3 length equals 15 residues. J gave up 7 bases and V 3 bases, and 10 bases lay outside the gene matches.

This clonotype was observed many times. The chain is built from TRBV7-2 and TRBJ2-3; D tentatively fits TRBD1 or TRBD2 (5 bases each). Germline V gene sequence: CDR1 SGHTA, CDR2 FQGNSA. The V gene lost 1 base and the J gene lost 5 bases, with 19 bases spanning the gap. This CDR3 spans 17 amino acids. The CDR3 protein is CASSLGGAGTYRDTQYF. The CDR3 nucleotides read TGTGCCAGCAGCTTAGGAGGGGCAGGGACCTACAGAGATACGCAGTATTTT.

The table lists this clonotype with many counts. The chain is built from TRBV2 and TRBJ1-1, with D possibly matching TRBD1 (5 bases). CDR1 is SNHLY, CDR2 FYNNEI, per germline. There are 11 residues in the CDR3. Trimming left V 11 bases short and J 5 bases short, with 12 bases between. Here the CDR3 reads CAGTLLTEAFF. CDR3 bases: TGTGCCGGGACTCTTTTGACTGAAGCTTTCTTT.

On this clonotype: A much larger clone sits a single nucleotide away, making a read error possible. The chain joins TRBV7-8 to TRBJ2-7; TRBD2 agrees at 7 bases. The length of the CDR3 is 16 residues. The germline CDR1 and CDR2 sequences are SGHVS and FQNEAQ. The CDR3 reads CANSLLSGRPAIEQYF. CDR3 bases: TGTGCCAACAGCTTACTTTCCGGGAGGCCCGCTATCGAGCAGTACTTC.

This clonotype was counted at least ten times. V and J are TRBV2 and TRBJ1-6, with D perhaps matching TRBD1 (6 bases). The ends were cut back, 8 bases at V and 4 bases at J, with 9 bases in the middle. The CDR3 contains 13 residues. The germline V gene has CDR1 SNHLY and CDR2 FYNNEI. In nucleotides, the CDR3 is TGTGCCAGCGTTACAGGGTATAATTCACCCCTCCACTTT. As protein: CASVTGYNSPLHF. Full variable domain (rest looked up from reference TRBV2 and TRBJ1-6): EPEVTQTPSHQVTQMGQEVILRCVPISNHLYFYWYRQILGQKVEFLVSFYNNEISEKSEIFDDQFSVERPDGSNFTLKIRSTKLEDSAMYFCASVTGYNSPLHFGNGTRLTVT.

This clonotype was seen more than once but under ten times. V usage is TRBV27 and J usage is TRBJ2-2, with a weak D call TRBD2 (5 bases). Trimming left V 2 bases short and J 7 bases short, with 14 bases between. The CDR3 has 15 residues. From germline, CDR1 is MNHEY and CDR2 SMNVEV (reference sequence). The CDR3 bases are TGTGCCAGCAGTTTAGGAGGATCCACGGGCGGGGAGCTGTTTTTT. It codes for CASSLGGSTGGELFF.

The chain uses TRBV2 and TRBJ1-1, with D tentatively TRBD1 (5 bases). Trimming shortened V by 3 bases and J by 4 bases, and 15 bases separated the two germline ends. CDR3 length: 15 residues. Germline CDR1 SNHLY, CDR2 FYNNEI. The CDR3 here is CASSEAGQGGTEAFF. DNA for the CDR3: TGTGCCAGCAGTGAGGCGGGGCAGGGAGGCACTGAAGCTTTCTTT.

This clonotype appeared many times. CDR3 coding DNA: TGTGCCAGTGGGCTTAGCGGGGTCCAAGAGACCCAGTACTTC. This sequence encodes CASGLSGVQETQYF. This sequence joins TRBV7-3 and TRBJ2-5; 8 positions agree with TRBD2. There are 14 residues in the CDR3. V shed 9 bases, J shed 1 base, and the junction held 7 bases outside the gene matches. Germline V lookup: CDR1 SGHTA, CDR2 FQGTGA.

About this clonotype: A much larger clone lies a single base off, so this may be a read error. The chain has TRBV2 and TRBJ2-3; TRBD2 aligns across 8 bases. Germline CDR1 is SNHLY and CDR2 is FYNNEI. CDR3 size: 18 residues. The CDR3 here is CAGSGGLQGSTGTDTQYF. Here the CDR3 DNA reads TGTGCCGGCAGCGGGGGCCTCCAAGGGTCCACGGGCACAGATACGCAGTATTTT.

This clonotype was counted between two and nine times. The rearrangement links TRBV6-1 to TRBJ2-3, with 9 bases lining up with TRBD2. CDR3 length: 15 residues. Germline assignment: CDR1 MNHNS and CDR2 SASEGT. Trimming took 5 bases from V and 4 from J; bases not matched to a gene: 7. CDR3 loop: CASSYGGRAADTQYF. CDR3 bases: TGTGCCAGCAGTTACGGCGGGAGGGCCGCAGATACGCAGTATTTT.

This clonotype has only a few counts. The V and J genes are TRBV4-1 and TRBJ2-2, with TRBD2 matching 8 bases. V trimming: 2 bases; J trimming: 7 bases; junction bases outside the gene matches: 0. The CDR3 length is 13 residues. CDR1 is MGHRA, CDR2 YSYEKL, per germline. In nucleotides, the CDR3 is TGCGCCAGCAGCCAACGGGAGGGCGGGGAGCTGTTTTTT. This encodes CASSQREGGELFF.

This clonotype appeared many times. The chain uses TRBV7-9 and TRBJ2-1, with D maybe TRBD1 (5 bases). CDR3 length: 14 amino acids. V lost 2 bases, J lost 2 bases, and 7 bases lay in between. Germline V gene data show CDR1 as SEHNR and CDR2 as FQNEAQ (reference sequence). CDR3 loop: CASSLLGAYNEQFF. In nucleotides, the CDR3 is TGTGCCAGCAGCTTACTAGGGGCCTACAATGAGCAGTTCTTC.

This clonotype has only a few counts. A much larger clonotype is one base distant, so this may be a read error. V gene TRBV28 combines with J gene TRBJ2-5; D gene unclear. Germline V gene sequence: CDR1 MDHEN, CDR2 SYDVKM. This CDR3 is 13 amino acids long. CDR3: CASSFEHQETQHF. CDR3 nucleotide sequence: TGTGCCAGCAGTTTCGAACACCAAGAGACCCAGCACTTC.

This clonotype came up many times. The V gene is TRBV3-1, the J gene TRBJ1-4, with D uncertain. Trimming cost V 5 bases and J 5 bases, with 9 bases left between them. Germline CDR1 LGHDT, CDR2 YNNKEL (reference sequence). The CDR3 consists of 13 residues. The CDR3 nucleotides are TGTGCCAGCAGCAGACGGGGAAATGAAAAACTGTTTTTT. Encoded protein: CASSRRGNEKLFF.

The genes are TRBV9 and TRBJ2-1; 7 bases are shared with TRBD2. Trimming removed 0 bases from V and 9 bases from J; junction bases left unmatched: 12. CDR3 size: 16 residues. Germline V gene lookup returns CDR1 SGDLS and CDR2 YYNGEE. The CDR3: CASSVGASVGGSEQFF. The DNA for the CDR3 is TGTGCCAGCAGCGTAGGAGCGTCGGTGGGGGGGAGTGAGCAGTTCTTC.